This TCR beta chain derives from a study of T cell responses to AZD1222 COVID-19 vaccine. A remark on this clone: The antigen is unknown.

Whole-study findings and limits: It was only after the peak T cell response that any repertoires were sampled. Spike-specific TCR breadth and depth went up after people got two AZD1222 doses. The donors showed a predominance of white British ancestry and of females, with possible underestimation of clonal diversity.

Repertoires were generated with immunoSEQ multiplex PCR, while TCRdb's copy carries only in-frame clones and drops some. The repertoire holds roughly 120,000 clones, with about 89% as singletons. Looked up from germline, CDR1 is SGHNT and CDR2 is YYREEE (reference sequence). J was trimmed by 3 bases and V by 4 bases; bases with no gene match: 6. CDR3 length: 14 residues. The sequencing used peripheral blood, collected on day 0 of AZD1222 vaccination. The chain links TRBV5-4 to TRBJ1-1, with 7 bases fitting TRBD1. The source of this sequence is an adult in good health. DNA for the CDR3: TGTGCCAGCAGCCTGGCCAGGGGGGACACTGAAGCTTTCTTT. It is translated as CASSLARGDTEAFF.